Each of the 15 T cell receptor beta chains below was sequenced from the same sample in a study of cytomegalovirus exposure and HLA in healthy donors. Both 60 Vbeta primers and 13 Jbeta primers went into the PCR. Assay: immunoSEQ multiplex PCR; the TCRdb copy retains only in-frame clones and omits some. The sample shows about 100,000 clones, 76% of them seen only once. Sequences were obtained from PBMCs. The receptors shown here come from a woman aged 45-59 years in good health and CMV-seropositive.

The J gene is TRBJ2-7, the V gene TRBV5-1; 7 positions agree with TRBD1. CDR1 is SGHRS, CDR2 YFSETQ, per germline. Losses at the gene ends were 4 bases for V and 1 base for J; bases not matched to a gene: 5. CDR3 length: 14 residues. In DNA, the CDR3 is TGCGCCAGCAGCCCGGGACAGATATCCTACGAGCAGTACTTC. It encodes CASSPGQISYEQYF.

The rearrangement uses TRBV6-1 and TRBJ1-3, with 8 bases identical to TRBD1. J was trimmed by 0 bases and V by 2 bases; bases with no gene match: 6. This CDR3 has 17 residues. Germline loops: CDR1 MNHNS, CDR2 SASEGT. Here the CDR3 reads CASSENRTGLSGNTIYF. The CDR3, as DNA: TGTGCCAGCAGTGAAAACAGGACAGGGCTCTCTGGAAACACCATATATTTT.

This sequence joins TRBV30 and TRBJ2-2; possibly TRBD2 for D (7 bases). V gave up 7 bases and J gave up 0 bases, with 12 bases separating them. The CDR3 is made up of 14 amino acids. CDR1 is GTSNPN and CDR2 is SVGIG in the germline V gene (reference sequence). The CDR3 sequence: CASKGGANTGELFF. For the CDR3, the DNA is TGTGCCTCCAAAGGGGGGGCGAACACCGGGGAGCTGTTTTTT.

This clone was recorded a few times. The chain carries TRBV19 and TRBJ1-5; no firm D call. V lost 3 bases to trimming and J lost 3 bases, with 9 bases between them. Germline assignment: CDR1 LNHDA and CDR2 SQIVND (reference sequence). The CDR3 is 14 amino acids. Here the CDR3 DNA reads TGTGCCAGTAGTATCGGTGGTTTCAATCAGCCCCAGCATTTT. Protein product: CASSIGGFNQPQHF. Full variable domain (outside the CDR3, taken from reference TRBV19 and TRBJ1-5): DGGITQSPKYLFRKEGQNVTLSCEQNLNHDAMYWYRQDPGQGLRLIYYSQIVNDFQKGDIAEGYSVSREKKESFPLTVTSAQKNPTAFYLCASSIGGFNQPQHFGDGTRLSIL.

The rearrangement links TRBV5-4 to TRBJ2-2, with TRBD1 matching over 9 bases. V shed 4 bases, J shed 6 bases, and the junction held 7 bases outside the gene matches. CDR1 is SGHNT, CDR2 YYREEE, per germline (reference sequence). CDR3 length: 15 amino acids. In DNA, the CDR3 is TGTGCCAGCAGCCTCCCGAGACAGGGGGCCGGGGAGCTGTTTTTT. Residues: CASSLPRQGAGELFF.

V and J are TRBV5-1 and TRBJ2-7; TRBD2 matches at 9 bases. Looked up from germline, CDR1 is SGHRS and CDR2 is YFSETQ. CDR3 length: 17 amino acids. The J segment lost 7 bases and the V segment lost 0 bases, leaving 14 bases of the junction unmatched. CDR3 in DNA: TGCGCCAGCAGCTTGGAGGAGGTAGCGGGAGCCCTCAAGGAGCAGTACTTC. Translation: CASSLEEVAGALKEQYF.

DNA for the CDR3: TGTGCCAGCAGTTTATCGAACAGGGCCTCCTACGAGCAGTACTTC. Protein sequence: CASSLSNRASYEQYF. This chain uses TRBV27 with TRBJ2-7; D is possibly TRBD1 (6 bases). V was trimmed by 0 bases and J by 0 bases, leaving 9 bases between them. CDR1 MNHEY and CDR2 SMNVEV come from the germline V gene (reference sequence). The CDR3 covers 15 residues.

The rearrangement joins TRBV30 to TRBJ2-3, with TRBD2 identical over 10 bases. Germline assignment: CDR1 GTSNPN and CDR2 SVGIG (reference sequence). This CDR3 spans 18 amino acids. The trim removed 1 base at V and 4 bases at J, leaving 14 bases unmatched. CDR3 bases: TGTGCCTGGAGTGGTTTCGAATCAGCGGGAGGGGACTCAGATACGCAGTATTTT. As protein: CAWSGFESAGGDSDTQYF.

This clone was detected a few times. V is TRBV10-3 and J is TRBJ2-1; tentatively, D is TRBD2 (5 bases). The CDR3 is 13 amino acids. Trimming took 7 bases from V and 4 from J, leaving 11 bases between them. The germline V gene has CDR1 ENHRY and CDR2 SYGVKD. CDR3 DNA sequence: TGTGCCATCACGAGCGGAGAGTACAATGAGCAGTTCTTC. It specifies CAITSGEYNEQFF.

The chain employs TRBV10-2 and TRBJ1-1; weak D call: TRBD1 (5 bases). The V gene lost 0 bases and the J gene lost 5 bases, with 13 bases spanning the gap. This CDR3 is built from 15 residues. Germline CDR1 is WSHSY and CDR2 is SAAADI. The CDR3 nucleotides are TGCGCCAGCAGTGAGTCGGGGGGAGTTAAGACTGAAGCTTTCTTT. It yields the protein CASSESGGVKTEAFF.

The J gene is TRBJ1-1, the V gene TRBV27, with 9 bases aligning to TRBD1. The CDR3 has 17 amino acids. The germline V gene has CDR1 MNHEY and CDR2 SMNVEV (reference sequence). The ends lost 3 bases at V and 4 bases at J; junction bases unmatched: 12. CDR3 protein: CASSFYRTGVLLTEAFF. As DNA, the CDR3 is TGTGCCAGCAGTTTCTATCGGACAGGGGTACTCCTCACTGAAGCTTTCTTT.

The CDR3 coding sequence is TGCGCCAGCAGCCCCGAAGGAGGAGCCAAAAACATTCAGTACTTC. Translated, it gives CASSPEGGAKNIQYF. The rearrangement links TRBV5-1 to TRBJ2-4, with D possibly matching TRBD2 (5 bases). Germline CDR1 SGHRS, CDR2 YFSETQ. Trimming took 4 bases from V and 0 from J, leaving 11 bases between them. CDR3 length: 15 amino acids.

The CDR3: CASSVGDLEDYNEQFF. DNA for the CDR3: TGTGCCAGCAGCGTAGGCGACCTCGAGGACTACAATGAGCAGTTCTTC. V usage is TRBV9 and J usage is TRBJ2-1; D gene ambiguous. CDR1 and CDR2 from the germline V gene are SGDLS and YYNGEE. The CDR3 is 16 residues long. V was shortened by 0 bases and J by 3 bases, with 13 bases between the two germline ends.

This chain joins TRBV10-1 and TRBJ1-1; D is possibly TRBD1 (5 bases). V lost 10 bases and J lost 5, with 20 bases in between. Germline loops: CDR1 WNHNN, CDR2 SYGVQD (reference sequence). The CDR3 is 14 residues long. The CDR3 coding sequence is TGCGCCACCGACCGCCGGGGGGTATGGACTGAAGCTTTCTTT. This codes for CATDRRGVWTEAFF.

The chain uses TRBV7-9 and TRBJ1-2; D gene unclear. The germline V and J ends were trimmed by 5 bases and 9 bases, with 13 bases remaining between them. CDR1 and CDR2 (germline): SEHNR, FQNEAQ (reference sequence). This CDR3 contains 12 residues. Written as DNA, the CDR3 is TGTGCCAGCAGCGAAGAGGAGAGGAGCTACACCTTC. Translation: CASSEEERSYTF.